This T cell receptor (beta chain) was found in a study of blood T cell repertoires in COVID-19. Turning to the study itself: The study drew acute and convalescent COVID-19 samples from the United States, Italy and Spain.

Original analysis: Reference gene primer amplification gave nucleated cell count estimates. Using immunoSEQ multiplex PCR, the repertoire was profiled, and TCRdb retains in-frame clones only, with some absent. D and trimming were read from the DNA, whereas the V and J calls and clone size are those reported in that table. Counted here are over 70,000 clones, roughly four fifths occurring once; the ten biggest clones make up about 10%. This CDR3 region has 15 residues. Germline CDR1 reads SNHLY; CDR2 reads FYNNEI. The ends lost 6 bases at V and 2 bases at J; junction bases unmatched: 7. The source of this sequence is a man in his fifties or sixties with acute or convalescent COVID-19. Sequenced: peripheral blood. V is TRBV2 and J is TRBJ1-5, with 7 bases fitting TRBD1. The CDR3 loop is CASSGTGVGNQPQHF. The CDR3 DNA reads TGTGCCAGCAGCGGTACAGGGGTAGGCAATCAGCCCCAGCATTTT.